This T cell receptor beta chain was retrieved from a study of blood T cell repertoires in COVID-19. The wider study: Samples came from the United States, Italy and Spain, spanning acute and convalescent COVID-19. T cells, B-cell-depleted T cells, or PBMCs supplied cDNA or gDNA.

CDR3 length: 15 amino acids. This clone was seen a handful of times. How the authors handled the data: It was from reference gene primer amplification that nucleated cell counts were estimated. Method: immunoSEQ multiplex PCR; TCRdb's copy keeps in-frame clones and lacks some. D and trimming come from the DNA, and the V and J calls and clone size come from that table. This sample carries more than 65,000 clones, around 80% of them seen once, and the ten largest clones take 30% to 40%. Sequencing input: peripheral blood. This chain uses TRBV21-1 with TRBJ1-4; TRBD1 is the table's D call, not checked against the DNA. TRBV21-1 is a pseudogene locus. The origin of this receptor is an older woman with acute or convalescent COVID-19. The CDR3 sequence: CASSKVTGYNEKLFF. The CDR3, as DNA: TGTGCCAGCAGCAAGGTGACAGGTTATAATGAAAAACTGTTTTTT.